The 30 T cell receptor beta chains given below trace back to one sample, sequenced in a study of T cell responses to AZD1222 COVID-19 vaccine. Here immunoSEQ multiplex PCR was the method, and the copy in TCRdb shows in-frame clones only, minus some. Of 120,000 to 150,000 clones in the sample, under 95% are singletons; the top ten hold around 2.7%. This specimen was peripheral blood, taken on day 0 of AZD1222 vaccination. The receptors come from an adult in good health.

This clone was detected once. The genes are TRBV3-1 (or the pseudogene TRBV3-2) and TRBJ1-6, with unresolved D. Per germline, CDR1 LGHDT and CDR2 YNNKEL (reference sequence). The V and J ends lost 0 bases and 6 bases respectively, with 15 bases between them. This CDR3 region has 17 residues. The CDR3 DNA is TGTGCCAGCAGCCAAGAATTTGGCGGGATTTTTAATTCACCCCTCCACTTT. Its translation: CASSQEFGGIFNSPLHF.

V and J are TRBV7-8 and TRBJ1-2, with D perhaps TRBD1 (5 bases). The CDR3 length is 14 residues. CDR1 and CDR2 from the germline V gene are SGHVS and FQNEAQ. V lost 7 bases, J lost 3 bases, and 15 bases lay in between. The CDR3 coding sequence is TGTGCCAGCACCCGGGACGGGGGGGACTATGGCTACACCTTC. This codes for CASTRDGGDYGYTF. Full variable domain (remainder filled in from reference TRBV7-8 and TRBJ1-2): GAGVSQSPRYKVAKRGQDVALRCDPISGHVSLFWYQQALGQGPEFLTYFQNEAQLDKSGLPSDRFFAERPEGSVSTLKIQRTQQEDSAVYLCASTRDGGDYGYTFGSGTRLTVV.

The chain uses TRBV6-2 or TRBV6-3 and TRBJ1-6; D is unclear. Trimming removed 5 bases from V and 3 bases from J, with 8 bases in between. The CDR3 sequence is 14 residues long. Germline V gene lookup returns CDR1 MNHEY and CDR2 SVGEGT. The CDR3 nucleotides read TGTGCCAGCAGTATGACGGGCTATAATTCACCCCTCCACTTT. Translation gives CASSMTGYNSPLHF.

The J gene is TRBJ2-1, the V gene TRBV29-1; 7 bases agree with TRBD1. V shed 4 bases and J 8 bases; nucleotides not matched to a gene: 17. The CDR3 runs 16 residues. Germline CDR1 is SQVTM and CDR2 is ANQGSEA. The CDR3 loop is CSVGELTGSFMDEQFF. The DNA of the CDR3 is TGCAGCGTTGGGGAGTTGACAGGGAGTTTTATGGATGAGCAGTTCTTC.

The genes are TRBV6-1 and TRBJ1-2, with D unclear. Looked up from germline, CDR1 is MNHNS and CDR2 is SASEGT. The CDR3 runs 14 residues. Trimming took off 1 base at V and 2 bases at J, with 8 bases between the two ends. The CDR3 protein is CASSEGVLNYGYTF. The CDR3 nucleotides are TGTGCCAGCAGTGAAGGTGTATTAAACTATGGCTACACCTTC.

In this sample, this clone turned up once. This chain links TRBV7-9 with TRBJ1-1; D is unresolved. V shed 7 bases and J shed 4 bases, with 7 bases lying between them. The CDR3 has 11 amino acids. From germline, CDR1 is SEHNR and CDR2 FQNEAQ (reference sequence). The CDR3 loop reads CASTRSTEAFF. The CDR3 nucleotides read TGTGCCAGCACCCGATCCACTGAAGCTTTCTTT.

The V gene is TRBV9, the J gene TRBJ2-7; either TRBD1 or TRBD2 may fit D (5 bases each). V lost 3 bases, J lost 0 bases, and 13 bases lay in between. The CDR3 spans 15 residues. CDR1 and CDR2 (germline): SGDLS, YYNGEE. CDR3 bases: TGTGCCAGCAGCGCAGACCGGGACGGCTCCTACGAGCAGTACTTC. This translates into CASSADRDGSYEQYF. Drawing the rest from reference TRBV9 and TRBJ2-7, the complete variable domain is DSGVTQTPKHLITATGQRVTLRCSPRSGDLSVYWYQQSLDQGLQFLIQYYNGEERAKGNILERFSAQQFPDLHSELNLSSLELGDSALYFCASSADRDGSYEQYFGPGTRLTVT.

This chain uses TRBV6-1 with TRBJ2-2, with D possibly matching TRBD2 (6 bases). Trimming took 5 bases from V and 4 from J, leaving 11 bases between them. Germline-derived CDR1 and CDR2 are MNHNS and SASEGT. The CDR3 loop spans 14 amino acids. CDR3 in amino acids: CASSTQGGTGELFF. As DNA, the CDR3 is TGTGCCAGCAGTACCCAGGGAGGCACCGGGGAGCTGTTTTTT.

The chain recombines TRBV19 with TRBJ2-2; D remains ambiguous. The length of the CDR3 is 11 residues. Trimming shortened V by 5 bases and J by 4 bases, and 2 bases separated the two germline ends. Germline CDR1 is LNHDA and CDR2 is SQIVND (reference sequence). The CDR3 DNA is TGTGCCAGTAGTGTCACCGGGGAGCTGTTTTTT. Protein sequence: CASSVTGELFF.

This rearrangement joins TRBV28 to TRBJ2-1, with a weak D call TRBD1 (5 bases). The germline V and J ends were trimmed by 4 bases and 0 bases, with 13 bases remaining between them. The CDR3 is made up of 16 amino acids. In germline, CDR1 is MDHEN, CDR2 SYDVKM. The CDR3 here is CASSSLGASSYNEQFF. CDR3 nucleotide sequence: TGTGCCAGCAGTTCCCTTGGGGCCAGCTCCTACAATGAGCAGTTCTTC.

The chain has TRBV4-1 and TRBJ1-2; the D gene is possibly TRBD1 (5 bases). Trimming removed 1 base at V and 3 bases at J, with 12 bases between. This CDR3 has 15 amino acids. Germline lookup yields CDR1 MGHRA and CDR2 YSYEKL. CDR3 sequence (DNA): TGCGCCAGCAGCCAAGTGGGGCTCGCTTACTATGGCTACACCTTC. Protein product: CASSQVGLAYYGYTF.

The rearrangement links TRBV19 to TRBJ1-4; no definite D call. Trimming left V 10 bases short and J 5 bases short, with 14 bases between. Germline-derived CDR1 and CDR2 are LNHDA and SQIVND (reference sequence). The length of the CDR3 is 13 residues. The CDR3 DNA follows: TGTGCCACTGGCCGGGGAGAAAATGAAAAACTGTTTTTT. It specifies CATGRGENEKLFF.

The chain combines TRBV2 with TRBJ2-3, with D perhaps TRBD2 (5 bases). Germline-derived CDR1 and CDR2 are SNHLY and FYNNEI. This CDR3 is built from 15 residues. Trimming stripped 8 bases from V and 1 base from J, with 16 bases between. The CDR3 spells CASQAEGIRTDTQYF. The DNA of the CDR3 is TGTGCCAGCCAGGCCGAGGGTATTCGCACAGATACGCAGTATTTT.

This chain links TRBV11-1 with TRBJ1-2; D is unclear. Deletions cut 2 bases from V and 7 bases from J, with 11 bases between. This CDR3 region has 13 residues. In germline, CDR1 is SGHAT, CDR2 FQDESV (reference sequence). The CDR3 DNA reads as TGTGCCAGCAGCTTATTGGGCTTTGGTGGCTACACCTTC. Translated, it gives CASSLLGFGGYTF.

This chain connects TRBV11-2 to TRBJ2-3; no clear D. The CDR3 has 12 amino acids. V was trimmed by 4 bases and J by 2 bases, leaving 4 bases between them. CDR1 SGHAT and CDR2 FQNNGV come from the germline V gene. The CDR3 nucleotides read TGTGCCAGCAGCTCGACCACAGATACGCAGTATTTT. Translating gives CASSSTTDTQYF.

This clone has a single count. CDR3 region: CASSLWGGEGEQYF. The CDR3 DNA is TGTGCCAGCAGCTTATGGGGCGGGGAAGGCGAGCAGTACTTC. The chain joins TRBV11-3 to TRBJ2-7; D is possibly TRBD2 (6 bases). This CDR3 contains 14 residues. Germline V lookup: CDR1 SGHNT, CDR2 YENEEA. V gave up 2 bases and J gave up 6 bases, with 14 bases separating them.

This clone came up once. The V and J genes are TRBV3-1 (or the pseudogene TRBV3-2) and TRBJ1-2; possible D gene TRBD1, 5 bases. The germline V gene encodes CDR1 LGHDT and CDR2 YNNKEL (reference sequence). The CDR3 is 14 amino acids. V shed 5 bases and J shed 0 bases, with 10 bases lying between them. The chain's CDR3 is CASSGQKANYGYTF. DNA of the CDR3: TGTGCCAGCAGCGGACAAAAAGCTAACTATGGCTACACCTTC.

The V call is TRBV7-9, the J call TRBJ2-5; no clear D. There are 12 residues in the CDR3. From germline, CDR1 is SEHNR and CDR2 FQNEAQ (reference sequence). Trimming pared 3 bases from V and 5 bases from J, leaving 7 bases between. The CDR3 coding sequence is TGTGCCAGCAGCTTTTATGCGGAGACCCAGTACTTC. Translated, it gives CASSFYAETQYF.

CDR3 sequence reads: CASTLGRASEQFF. As DNA, the CDR3 is TGTGCCAGCACCTTGGGGAGGGCTAGCGAGCAGTTCTTC. The rearrangement joins TRBV2 to TRBJ2-1; 7 bases map to TRBD2. Germline CDR1 reads SNHLY; CDR2 reads FYNNEI. After removal of 7 bases from V and 10 bases from J, the junction contained 10 bases not matched to a gene. The length of the CDR3 is 13 residues.

The chain employs TRBV28 and TRBJ2-7; possibly TRBD2 for D (6 bases). Germline assignment: CDR1 MDHEN and CDR2 SYDVKM. CDR3 length equals 13 residues. Deletions cut 6 bases from V and 2 bases from J, with 11 bases between. CDR3 DNA sequence: TGTGCCAGCAGCCTGCGGGAACCCTACGAGCAGTACTTC. Translation: CASSLREPYEQYF.

The chain has TRBV7-3 and TRBJ2-1, with D possibly called TRBD1 or TRBD2 (5 bases each). Germline V gives CDR1 SGHTA, CDR2 FQGTGA. Trimming left V 5 bases short and J 7 bases short, with 15 bases between. The CDR3 length is 14 residues. The CDR3 protein is CASSLRGGVNEQFF. Here the CDR3 DNA reads TGTGCCAGCAGCCTACGGGGCGGAGTGAATGAGCAGTTCTTC.

CDR3 region: CASRGFREQFF. The CDR3 DNA follows: TGTGCCAGCAGGGGATTCAGGGAGCAGTTCTTC. The chain is built from TRBV6-6 and TRBJ2-1; D gene unclear. Germline-derived CDR1 and CDR2 are MNHNY and SVGAGI (reference sequence). CDR3 length: 11 amino acids. V shed 6 bases and J shed 10 bases, with 10 bases lying between them.

The J gene is TRBJ2-7, the V gene TRBV19; the D gene is possibly TRBD2 (6 bases). Per the germline V gene, CDR1 is LNHDA and CDR2 is SQIVND (reference sequence). V was clipped by 3 bases and J by 4 bases, with 16 bases between them. The CDR3 runs 15 residues. CDR3 DNA sequence: TGTGCCAGTAGTATCTTTGCTAGCGCCACGTACGAGCAGTACTTC. It specifies CASSIFASATYEQYF.

This clone showed up just once. The junction differs from germline at one of its ends, possibly a read error. J is TRBJ1-3 and V is TRBV3-1 (or the pseudogene TRBV3-2); a possible D gene is TRBD1 (6 bases). The V gene's germline CDR1 is LGHDT and CDR2 YNNKEL (reference sequence). This CDR3 is 16 amino acids long. The chain's CDR3 is CASSPLDSTPGNTIYF. As DNA, the CDR3 is TGTGCCAGTAGCCCGCTGGACAGTACGCCTGGAAACACCATATATTTT.

The rearrangement joins TRBV24-1 to TRBJ1-5; D remains ambiguous. The CDR3 has 16 amino acids. V lost 2 bases and J 7 bases, leaving 17 bases between the germline ends. Germline assignment: CDR1 KGHDR and CDR2 SFDVKD. CDR3 DNA: TGTGCCACCAGTGATTCTCAAGGGAGTATTGGCCAGCCCCAGCATTTT. It encodes CATSDSQGSIGQPQHF.

This clone was detected once. This sequence joins TRBV19 and TRBJ1-6, with TRBD1 identical over 7 bases. Germline V gene lookup returns CDR1 LNHDA and CDR2 SQIVND (reference sequence). The CDR3 is 15 amino acids. V was clipped by 5 bases and J by 7 bases; unmatched bases: 8. CDR3 amino acids: CASSSTQGRNSPLHF. Written as DNA, the CDR3 is TGTGCCAGTAGTTCCACACAGGGGCGGAATTCACCCCTCCACTTT.

The V call is TRBV5-1, the J call TRBJ2-5; D might be TRBD1 (5 bases). CDR1 SGHRS and CDR2 YFSETQ come from the germline V gene. The CDR3 runs 15 residues. The V gene lost 2 bases and the J gene lost 2 bases, with 13 bases spanning the gap. The CDR3 region is CASSLRRQKQETQYF. The CDR3 DNA is TGCGCCAGCAGCTTAAGGAGACAGAAACAAGAGACCCAGTACTTC. Using reference TRBV5-1 and TRBJ2-5 for the parts outside the CDR3, the full variable domain is KAGVTQTPRYLIKTRGQQVTLSCSPISGHRSVSWYQQTPGQGLQFLFEYFSETQRNKGNFPGRFSGRQFSNSRSEMNVSTLELGDSALYLCASSLRRQKQETQYFGPGTRLLVL.

This chain uses TRBV7-2 with TRBJ2-2; D perhaps matches TRBD1 (6 bases). V was trimmed by 8 bases and J by 1 base, leaving 11 bases between them. This CDR3 has 14 residues. In germline, CDR1 is SGHTA, CDR2 FQGNSA. The CDR3 DNA follows: TGTGCCAGCGGCAAGGGACAGAACACCGGGGAGCTGTTTTTT. It encodes CASGKGQNTGELFF.

This sequence joins TRBV4-1 and TRBJ2-1; no reliable D call. Trimming removed 8 bases from V and 0 bases from J, with 14 bases in between. The CDR3 has 15 residues. The germline V gene has CDR1 MGHRA and CDR2 YSYEKL. The CDR3 region is CASARGGASYNEQFF. CDR3 nucleotide sequence: TGCGCCAGCGCCCGCGGCGGAGCCTCCTACAATGAGCAGTTCTTC.

The chain couples TRBV27 to TRBJ1-1; tentatively, D is TRBD1 (5 bases). Trimming removed 3 bases at V and 0 bases at J, with 5 bases between. The CDR3 loop spans 13 amino acids. CDR1 and CDR2 from the germline V gene are MNHEY and SMNVEV (reference sequence). CDR3 region: CASSLGLNTEAFF. The CDR3 DNA reads TGTGCCAGCAGTTTGGGGCTGAACACTGAAGCTTTCTTT.